This entry is about one TCR beta chain. Its antigen remains unknown. TCR beta cDNA was reverse-transcribed from roughly 0.45 ug of total RNA. The reaction used a constant-region primer and ProtoScript II reverse transcriptase. ARM-PCR was slightly modified, and three nested multiplex PCR rounds with it gave rise to the TCR beta libraries. Primers for the first two PCR rounds were TRBV1-TRBV30 forward primers and a C-beta reverse primer (about 9 cycles per round). Each CDR3 protein gets one entry after TCRdb re-called the multiplex PCR reads with MiXCR. Of approximately 30,000 distinct CDR3 sequences listed, around two thirds are singletons. This sample is part of a study of tumor-infiltrating lymphocytes in primary liver carcinoma. In the study overall: The tumors, T1-T3 N0M0 lesions, were about 4.2 to 11 cm across. General study points: The overlap of tumor-adjacent and tumor-blood pairs was smaller than that of tumor region pairs.

Both RNA and DNA were isolated together from approximately 20-30 mg of bulk tissue that had not been sorted. None of the patients had received treatment, and all had chronic HBV infection. All of the tumor samples contained over 90% viable tumor cells. V lost 7 bases and J 5 bases, leaving 17 bases between the germline ends. Germline V gene data show CDR1 as MNHEY and CDR2 as SVGAGI. The CDR3 extends over 15 amino acids. The source is a woman aged 25-40 years with primary liver carcinoma and hepatitis B virus infection. The sequencing input was liver tumor tissue from sampling region 3. This sample's subset: tumor region T3, left-lateral pole. The chain joins TRBV6-5 to TRBJ2-2, with D possibly TRBD1 on 5 matching bases. The CDR3 DNA reads TGTGCCAGCAATCCGCGGACATGGTTAACCGGGGAGCTGTTTTTT. Translated: CASNPRTWLTGELFF.